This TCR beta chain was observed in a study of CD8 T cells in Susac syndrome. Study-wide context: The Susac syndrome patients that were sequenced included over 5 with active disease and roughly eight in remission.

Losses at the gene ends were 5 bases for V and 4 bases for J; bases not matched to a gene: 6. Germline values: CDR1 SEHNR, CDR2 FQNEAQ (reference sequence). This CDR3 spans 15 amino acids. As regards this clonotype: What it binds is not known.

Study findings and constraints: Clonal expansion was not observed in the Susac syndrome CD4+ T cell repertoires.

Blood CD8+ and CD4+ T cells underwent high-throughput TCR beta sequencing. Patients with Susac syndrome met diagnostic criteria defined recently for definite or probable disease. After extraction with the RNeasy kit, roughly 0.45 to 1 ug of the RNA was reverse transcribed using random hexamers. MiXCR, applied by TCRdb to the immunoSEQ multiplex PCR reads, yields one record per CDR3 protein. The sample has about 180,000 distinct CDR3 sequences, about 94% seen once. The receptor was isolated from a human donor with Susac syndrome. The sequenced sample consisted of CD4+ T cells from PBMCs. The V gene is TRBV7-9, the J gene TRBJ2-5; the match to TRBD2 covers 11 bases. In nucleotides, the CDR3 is TGTGCCAGCAGCCCAGTAGCGGGAGGGCGAGAGACCCAGTACTTC. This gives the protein CASSPVAGGRETQYF.